Listed below are T cell receptor beta chains from one sample, sequenced in a study of early T cells in non-severe SARS-CoV-2 infection. TCRdb processed the 5' RACE reads anew with MiXCR; each CDR3 protein has one entry. The sample holds around 100,000 distinct CDR3 sequences, 15% to 20% seen once. The sample consisted of whole blood. These receptors all come from an adult who was a healthcare worker with PCR-confirmed SARS-CoV-2 infection or an uninfected control (not recorded which). Each CDR3 is given with its conserved first and last residue.

J gene | V gene | CDR3 protein
TRBJ2-3 | TRBV24-1 | CATGASSTDTQYF
TRBJ2-1 | TRBV19 | CASSLPGGPSNEQFF
TRBJ2-2 | TRBV2 | CASYGARGAGELFF
TRBJ1-5 | TRBV27 | CASSQDSGRQPQHF
TRBJ1-5 | TRBV18 | CASSPPGENSNQPQHF
TRBJ1-1 | TRBV29-1 | CSVYLQGRSEAFF
TRBJ2-5 | TRBV3-1 | CASSPTTEIHQETQYF
TRBJ2-7 | TRBV5-5 | CASSYGLADAYEQYF
TRBJ1-4 | TRBV27 | CASSPLEGGGYEKLFF
TRBJ2-7 | TRBV6-5 | CASSYDRAVLYEQYF
TRBJ1-1 | TRBV5-5 | CASSLDSEAFF
TRBJ1-1 | TRBV29-1 | CSVVQGPIVNTEAFF
TRBJ2-6 | TRBV14 | CASSPSSGANVLTF
TRBJ2-1 | TRBV28 | CASSSGTSGGFF
TRBJ2-4 | TRBV28 | CASSYRQGGIQYF
TRBJ2-7 | TRBV2 | CASSENVPRASGEQYF
TRBJ2-1 | TRBV29-1 | CSVDTPSGRSNNEQFF
TRBJ2-1 | TRBV6-2/TRBV6-3 | CASRDLGADHSYNEQFF
TRBJ1-5 | TRBV12-5 | CASGLVSLDRGLQPQHF
TRBJ1-2 | TRBV20-1 | CSARYRGYGYTF
TRBJ1-6 | TRBV18 | CASSPRGRDNSPLHF
TRBJ2-7 | TRBV24-1 | CATRGTATYEQYF
TRBJ1-1 | TRBV20-1 | CSATRGQEAFF
TRBJ2-3 | TRBV20-1 | CSARDYRGADTQYF
TRBJ2-3 | TRBV10-3 | CASHGTSGRAGADTQYF
TRBJ2-7 | TRBV7-9 | CASSSRDRGIEQYF
TRBJ1-1 | TRBV7-9 | CASSLGGAGNTEAFF
TRBJ1-1 | TRBV10-3 | CAISQGTAQNTEAFF
TRBJ2-1 | TRBV6-6 | CASSYSIWDNEQFF
TRBJ1-6 | TRBV6-2/TRBV6-3 | CASSRQGQVNSPLHF
TRBJ1-2 | TRBV10-3 | CAISEPTGLDYGYTF
TRBJ2-1 | TRBV30 | CAWSVHAGDAQFF
TRBJ2-1 | TRBV7-2 | CASSYGGRPEQFF
TRBJ2-3 | TRBV5-1 | CASTRGPTDTQYF
TRBJ2-7 | TRBV21-1 | CASSKVVTLYEQYF
TRBJ1-3 | TRBV10-3 | CAITSNRAGNTIYF
TRBJ1-4 | TRBV6-6 | CASSYSAEKLFF
TRBJ1-5 | TRBV2 | CASRRGSFQPQHF
TRBJ2-5 | TRBV27 | CASSFGAGKRETQYF
TRBJ2-7 | TRBV9 | CASSVGPGNEQYF
TRBJ2-1 | TRBV19 | CASSITEGEQFF
TRBJ1-6 | TRBV18 | CASSPPERDNSPLHF
TRBJ2-3 | TRBV7-2 | CASSLVGTDSRGTQYF
TRBJ1-4 | TRBV7-8 | CASSLAAGHREKLFF
TRBJ1-1 | TRBV29-1 | CSVLAIGRQAFF
TRBJ1-1 | TRBV27 | CASSLRSQGSIEAFF
TRBJ1-6 | TRBV18 | CASSPPRTGGRSPLHF
TRBJ2-7 | TRBV10-3 | CATRGGVRAEQYF
TRBJ2-1 | TRBV6-2/TRBV6-3 | CASKKVAGVGYNEQFF
TRBJ1-6 | TRBV5-6 | CASSPSGPNSPLHF
TRBJ2-7 | TRBV7-9 | CASSPKDRYEQYF
TRBJ2-3 | TRBV2 | CASSEDSRTDTQYF
TRBJ2-7 | TRBV15 | CATSREAALSYEQYF
TRBJ2-1 | TRBV5-6 | CASSWGVSDGWNEQFF